Presented here are 30 T cell receptor beta chains from one specimen sequenced in a study of blood T cell repertoires in COVID-19. Libraries were prepared by immunoSEQ multiplex PCR; TCRdb keeps only in-frame clonotypes and omits some of them. The table has roughly 66,000 clones, 75% to 95% seen once. Material: peripheral blood. The source is a human donor with active COVID-19. The donor label of this sample is uncertain.

This rearrangement joins TRBV5-6 to TRBJ2-1; possibly TRBD1 for D (5 bases). Per the germline V gene, CDR1 is SGHDT and CDR2 is YYEEEE. The CDR3 runs to 15 residues. V was pared by 3 bases and J by 0 bases, with 10 bases between. CDR3 DNA sequence: TGTGCCAGCAGCTGGGGCCAAACCTCCTACAATGAGCAGTTCTTC. The encoded protein is CASSWGQTSYNEQFF.

The sample holds a few counts of this clone. This chain uses TRBV7-2 with TRBJ2-4, with 7 bases matching TRBD1. Germline CDR1 reads SGHTA; CDR2 reads FQGNSA. Trimming took 2 bases from V and 3 from J; bases not matched to a gene: 4. The CDR3 is made up of 15 amino acids. The chain's CDR3 is CASSLLRQGKNIQYF. CDR3 nucleotides: TGTGCCAGCAGCTTACTAAGACAGGGCAAAAACATTCAGTACTTC.

V is TRBV5-4 and J is TRBJ2-7; no clear D gene. The CDR3 has 13 amino acids. The V gene lost 3 bases and the J gene lost 7 bases, with 14 bases spanning the gap. Germline assignment: CDR1 SGHNT and CDR2 YYREEE (reference sequence). As DNA, the CDR3 is TGTGCCAGCAGCTCGCTAGACCCCGGAGAGCAGTACTTC. Protein product: CASSSLDPGEQYF.

The rearrangement links TRBV27 to TRBJ1-5; TRBD1 might be the D (6 bases). Trimming shortened V by 3 bases and J by 7 bases, and 10 bases separated the two germline ends. This CDR3 region has 13 residues. CDR1 and CDR2 (germline): MNHEY, SMNVEV (reference sequence). The chain's CDR3 is CASSFRGLQPQHF. CDR3 in DNA: TGTGCCAGCAGTTTCAGGGGACTACAGCCCCAGCATTTT.

This clone has only one observation. The chain has TRBV7-9 and TRBJ2-2, with 10 bases that match TRBD1. Germline V CDR1 and CDR2: SEHNR, FQNEAQ (reference sequence). CDR3 length: 13 amino acids. This CDR3 reads CDSGTGATGELFF. In DNA form, the CDR3 reads TGTGACTCCGGGACAGGGGCCACCGGGGAGCTGTTTTTT.

This chain connects TRBV6-5 to TRBJ2-6; D may be TRBD2 (5 bases). CDR3 length: 15 residues. V was shortened by 2 bases and J by 2 bases, with 7 bases between the two germline ends. CDR1 and CDR2 (germline): MNHEY, SVGAGI. Written as DNA, the CDR3 is TGTGCCAGCAGTTACGTGAGGGCTGGGGCCAACGTCCTGACTTTC. Translated: CASSYVRAGANVLTF.

In its sample, this clone was seen a few times. The chain employs TRBV15 and TRBJ2-7; 7 nucleotides agree with TRBD1. V lost 0 bases, J lost 2 bases, and 4 bases stayed unmatched. Germline CDR1 is LNHNV and CDR2 is YYDKDF (reference sequence). The length of the CDR3 is 15 residues. As DNA, the CDR3 is TGTGCCACCAGCAGAGATCCCGGACAGGCCTACGAGCAGTACTTC. Protein sequence: CATSRDPGQAYEQYF.

The chain is built from TRBV19 and TRBJ2-7; D may be TRBD1 (6 bases). Germline-derived CDR1 and CDR2 are LNHDA and SQIVND (reference sequence). V shed 4 bases and J shed 2 bases, with 12 bases lying between them. This CDR3 comprises 14 residues. The CDR3 loop reads CASSTRTATYEQYF. The CDR3 DNA reads as TGTGCCAGTAGTACCCGGACAGCGACCTACGAGCAGTACTTC.

This clone has a single count. This rearrangement joins TRBV10-3 to TRBJ2-3; D is uncertain. The CDR3 has 16 amino acids. Germline CDR1 and CDR2: ENHRY and SYGVKD. Trimming removed 1 base from V and 2 bases from J, with 13 bases in between. For the CDR3, the DNA is TGTGCCATCAGTGAGTTAGACACCCGGTTCACAGATACGCAGTATTTT. It specifies CAISELDTRFTDTQYF.

This chain joins TRBV14 and TRBJ1-2; possible D gene TRBD1, 5 bases. Per the germline V gene, CDR1 is SGHDN and CDR2 is FVKESK. The germline V and J ends were trimmed by 4 bases and 5 bases, with 11 bases remaining between them. CDR3 length: 13 amino acids. DNA of the CDR3: TGTGCCAGCAGCCCGCCCCAGGGATATGGCTACACCTTC. It codes for CASSPPQGYGYTF.

This clone was observed a single time. Within the sample, other DNA sequences also encode this same CDR3. The chain has TRBV9 and TRBJ2-1; maybe TRBD1 (5 bases). Germline V gene sequence: CDR1 SGDLS, CDR2 YYNGEE. Trimming removed 3 bases at V and 0 bases at J, with 10 bases between. There are 15 residues in the CDR3. The CDR3 coding sequence is TGTGCCAGCAGCGGGCAGGGTAACTCCTACAATGAGCAGTTCTTC. Translation: CASSGQGNSYNEQFF.

The chain combines TRBV7-2 with TRBJ2-7; D remains unclear. The CDR3 spans 13 residues. V lost 1 base and J 6 bases, leaving 10 bases between the germline ends. Germline CDR1 SGHTA, CDR2 FQGNSA. CDR3 bases: TGTGCCAGCAGCTTAGGGTCATGGGCCGAGCAGTACTTC. It translates to CASSLGSWAEQYF.

The rearrangement uses TRBV5-8 and TRBJ1-3; perhaps TRBD1 as D (6 bases). Germline V gene sequence: CDR1 SGHTS, CDR2 YDEGEE. The CDR3 extends over 16 amino acids. V lost 2 bases to trimming and J lost 0 bases, with 12 bases between them. The chain's CDR3 is CASSLSLTGSGNTIYF. In DNA form, the CDR3 reads TGTGCCAGCAGCTTAAGCCTGACAGGCTCTGGAAACACCATATATTTT.

The V and J genes are TRBV7-3 and TRBJ1-5; tentatively, D is TRBD1 (6 bases). V lost 2 bases and J lost 3, with 17 bases in between. The CDR3 totals 17 residues. Germline-derived CDR1 and CDR2 are SGHTA and FQGTGA. The CDR3 nucleotides are TGTGCCAGCAGCTTAGGGGGTTCAGGGGCCGTCAATCAGCCCCAGCATTTT. This encodes CASSLGGSGAVNQPQHF.

A few counts support this clone. This rearrangement joins TRBV25-1 to TRBJ1-2, with D unresolved. V was pared by 10 bases and J by 6 bases, with 9 bases between. Germline V gives CDR1 MGHDK, CDR2 SYGVNS. The CDR3 runs 10 residues. The CDR3 sequence is CATSRDGYTF. In DNA, the CDR3 is TGTGCCACCTCGAGGGATGGCTACACCTTC.

The chain employs TRBV15 and TRBJ2-1; 8 bases fit TRBD2. CDR3 size: 15 residues. From germline, CDR1 is LNHNV and CDR2 YYDKDF (reference sequence). V was pared by 0 bases and J by 7 bases, with 5 bases of the junction left unmatched. This CDR3 is CATSRESGSRNEQFF. For the CDR3, the DNA is TGTGCCACCAGCAGAGAAAGCGGGAGTCGTAATGAGCAGTTCTTC.

The J gene is TRBJ1-1, the V gene TRBV27; 8 nucleotides agree with TRBD1. The germline gives CDR1 MNHEY, CDR2 SMNVEV (reference sequence). J gave up 1 base and V 8 bases, and 9 bases lay outside the gene matches. The CDR3 covers 15 residues. The CDR3 protein is CASASGTGPNTEAFF. Written as DNA, the CDR3 is TGTGCCAGCGCGTCCGGGACAGGACCGAACACTGAAGCTTTCTTT.

V and J are TRBV7-6 and TRBJ1-4, with TRBD1 as a possible D gene (6 bases). The CDR3 has 15 residues. V lost 6 bases and J lost 3, with 14 bases in between. Germline V lookup: CDR1 SGHVS, CDR2 FNYEAQ. This CDR3 is CASSQLAGANEKLFF. In DNA form, the CDR3 reads TGTGCCAGCAGTCAATTGGCAGGGGCTAATGAAAAACTGTTTTTT.

This clone was recorded a few times. The chain employs TRBV4-1 and TRBJ1-5, with no clear D. Germline CDR1 MGHRA, CDR2 YSYEKL. The CDR3 has 13 residues. Trimming took 1 base from V and 2 from J, leaving 3 bases between them. As DNA, the CDR3 is TGCGCCAGCAGCCAAGGCGGCAATCAGCCCCAGCATTTT. As protein: CASSQGGNQPQHF.

The chain recombines TRBV6-6 with TRBJ2-2; D possibly corresponds to TRBD2 (6 bases). The germline CDR1 and CDR2 sequences are MNHNY and SVGAGI (reference sequence). This CDR3 region has 14 residues. The V gene lost 7 bases and the J gene lost 7 bases, with 16 bases spanning the gap. For the CDR3, the DNA is TGTGCCAGCAAACATCGGGGGACCGGCGGGGAGCTGTTTTTT. Translating it yields CASKHRGTGGELFF.

The rearrangement uses TRBV6-5 and TRBJ2-5; 7 bases align to TRBD1. CDR3 length equals 15 residues. V shed 2 bases and J 4 bases; nucleotides not matched to a gene: 7. Germline lookup yields CDR1 MNHEY and CDR2 SVGAGI. CDR3 protein: CASSYRGHLLETQYF. In DNA form, the CDR3 reads TGTGCCAGCAGTTACAGGGGGCATCTCTTAGAGACCCAGTACTTC.

The gene calls are TRBV7-9 and TRBJ1-5; 12 nucleotides align to TRBD1. Germline lookup yields CDR1 SEHNR and CDR2 FQNEAQ (reference sequence). The CDR3 is 15 amino acids. Losses at the gene ends were 5 bases for V and 8 bases for J; bases not matched to a gene: 7. CDR3 in DNA: TGTGCCAGCAGCCTCGGGACAGGGGGCATGGAGCCCCAGCATTTT. Translation: CASSLGTGGMEPQHF. Based on the CDR3 plus reference TRBV7-9 and TRBJ1-5, the full variable domain is DTGVSQNPRHKITKRGQNVTFRCDPISEHNRLYWYRQTLGQGPEFLTYFQNEAQLEKSRLLSDRFSAERPKGSFSTLEIQRTEQGDSAMYLCASSLGTGGMEPQHFGDGTRLSIL.

The rearrangement joins TRBV28 to TRBJ1-4, with 8 nucleotides matching TRBD1. J lost 2 bases, V lost 6 bases, and 5 bases had no gene match. CDR1 MDHEN and CDR2 SYDVKM come from the germline V gene. The CDR3 sequence is 15 residues long. CDR3 amino acids: CASRWGQVTNEKLFF. The DNA of the CDR3 is TGTGCCAGCAGATGGGGACAGGTCACTAATGAAAAACTGTTTTTT.

The chain couples TRBV5-4 to TRBJ2-5; the D gene is possibly TRBD1 (6 bases). Germline V gene data show CDR1 as SGHNT and CDR2 as YYREEE (reference sequence). There are 14 residues in the CDR3. Trimming removed 0 bases from V and 3 bases from J, with 9 bases in between. CDR3 DNA: TGTGCCAGCAGCTTGGCGTACAGGGAAGAGACCCAGTACTTC. Translated: CASSLAYREETQYF.

The chain combines TRBV28 with TRBJ2-7; D might be TRBD2 (7 bases). V shed 11 bases and J shed 4 bases, with 18 bases lying between them. The CDR3 sequence is 13 residues long. Germline CDR1 reads MDHEN; CDR2 reads SYDVKM. CDR3 in DNA: TGTGCCGCCGGGGAGGGGGGGCGGTACGAGCAGTACTTC. It translates to CAAGEGGRYEQYF. Based on the CDR3 plus reference TRBV28 and TRBJ2-7, the full variable domain is DVKVTQSSRYLVKRTGEKVFLECVQDMDHENMFWYRQDPGLGLRLIYFSYDVKMKEKGDIPEGYSVSREKKERFSLILESASTNQTSMYLCAAGEGGRYEQYFGPGTRLTVT.

The J gene is TRBJ1-1, the V gene TRBV11-3; D gene ambiguous. The V and J ends lost 5 bases and 3 bases respectively, with 10 bases between them. CDR1 is SGHNT and CDR2 is YENEEA in the germline V gene. CDR3 size: 13 residues. Here the CDR3 DNA reads TGTGCCAGCAGCCCTAACAGATACACTGAAGCTTTCTTT. Residues: CASSPNRYTEAFF.

The genes are TRBV6-6 and TRBJ1-3; no firm D call. The CDR3 contains 12 residues. Deletions cut 10 bases from V and 0 bases from J, with 7 bases between. Per germline, CDR1 MNHNY and CDR2 SVGAGI (reference sequence). In nucleotides, the CDR3 is TGTGCCACCGAGGGCTCTGGAAACACCATATATTTT. Its translation: CATEGSGNTIYF.

This clone was observed once. J is TRBJ2-7 and V is TRBV5-5; 9 bases line up with TRBD1. This CDR3 contains 15 residues. Germline trimming cut 4 bases from V and 2 bases from J; bases unmatched to any gene: 7. In germline, CDR1 is SGHKS, CDR2 YYEKEE (reference sequence). DNA of the CDR3: TGTGCCAGCAGCCAAACGGGACAGGGAACCTACGAGCAGTACTTC. Its translation is CASSQTGQGTYEQYF.

The chain joins TRBV28 to TRBJ2-2; TRBD1 matches at 7 bases. The J segment lost 5 bases and the V segment lost 1 base, leaving 7 bases of the junction unmatched. Germline loops: CDR1 MDHEN, CDR2 SYDVKM. The CDR3 spans 16 residues. In DNA, the CDR3 is TGTGCCAGCAGTTTATTTGGGACAGTGGGGACCGGGGAGCTGTTTTTT. Translated: CASSLFGTVGTGELFF.

The V call is TRBV30, the J call TRBJ1-1; 8 positions match TRBD1. Germline V CDR1 and CDR2: GTSNPN, SVGIG (reference sequence). This CDR3 is built from 13 residues. J lost 4 bases, V lost 2 bases, and 3 bases had no gene match. The CDR3 reads CAWSRQGSTEAFF. As DNA, the CDR3 is TGTGCCTGGAGTCGACAGGGGTCCACTGAAGCTTTCTTT.